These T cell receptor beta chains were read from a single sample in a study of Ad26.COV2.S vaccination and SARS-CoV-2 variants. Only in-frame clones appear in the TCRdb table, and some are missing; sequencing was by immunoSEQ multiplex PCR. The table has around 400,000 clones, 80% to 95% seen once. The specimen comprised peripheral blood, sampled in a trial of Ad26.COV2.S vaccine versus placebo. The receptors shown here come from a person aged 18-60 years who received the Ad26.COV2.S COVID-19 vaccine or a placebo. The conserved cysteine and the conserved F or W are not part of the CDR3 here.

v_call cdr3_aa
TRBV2 ASSPASGSYNEQF
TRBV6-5 ASSYRRGRSYNEQF
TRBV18 ASSPSRNADTQY
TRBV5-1 ASSTPGPAYEQY
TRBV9 ASSVADLGAYEQY
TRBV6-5 ASSYSRTLLNTEAF
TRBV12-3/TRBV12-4 ASSSGEETQY
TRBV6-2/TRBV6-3 ASSKTGVTNEKLF
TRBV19 ASSNHRGVRGYT
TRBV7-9 ASSQTQVNTEAF
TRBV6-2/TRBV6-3 ASSYGHINQPQH
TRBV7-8 ASSPTGVWAF
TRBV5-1 ASSLARAPDTQY
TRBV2 ASSPTGGEEQY
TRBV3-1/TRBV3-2 ASSQDVLTDTQY
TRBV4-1 ASSPLASGNQPQH
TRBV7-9 ASSSQTSGRWELF
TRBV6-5 ASSRTKLDEQF
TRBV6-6 ASSYSREGEQF
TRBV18 ASSPQTSDEQF
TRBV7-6 ASSSGQGNYGYT
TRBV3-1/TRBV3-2 ASSPSTGQPQH
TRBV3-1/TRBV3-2 ASSQGASNNEKLF
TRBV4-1 ASSRKGEYNQPQH
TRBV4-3 ASSQASDRGNYGYT
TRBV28 ASTRRLGLAGVPYEQY
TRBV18 ASSPGQGGQPQH
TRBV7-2 ASNTPLAGVNEQF
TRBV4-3 ASSQDRGETQY
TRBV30 AWSKSWGRGTGELF
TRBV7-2 ASSLVAGEYTQY
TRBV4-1 ASSQALGIQPQH
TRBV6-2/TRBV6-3 ASSYLAGRQPQH
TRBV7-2 ASSSRQGITEAF
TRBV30 AWSVPGDGYT
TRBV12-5 ASGFLTGGMETQY
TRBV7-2 ASTLSSYNEQF
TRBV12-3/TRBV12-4 ASSFTLGGEQY
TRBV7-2 ASSLRQGAGYEQY
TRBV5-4 ASSPGQNSYEQY